Below, 2 T cell receptor beta chains from the same sample are listed, as sequenced in a study of siplizumab effects on memory and regulatory T cells. Some clones are missing from TCRdb's copy, which holds only in-frame ones; the method was immunoSEQ multiplex PCR. The sample consists of about 120,000 clones, about 94% of them appearing once. The material sequenced was non-Treg CD4+ T cells sorted from blood. All receptors come from a human donor in good health.

The rearrangement joins TRBV28 to TRBJ2-7, with D perhaps matching TRBD1 or TRBD2 (5 bases each). Germline CDR1 is MDHEN and CDR2 is SYDVKM. The CDR3 loop spans 13 amino acids. V lost 7 bases, J lost 2 bases, and 12 bases lay in between. CDR3 protein: CASIPTGPYEQYF. DNA for the CDR3: TGTGCCAGCATCCCTACGGGGCCCTACGAGCAGTACTTC.

The chain recombines TRBV2 with TRBJ1-5; D possibly corresponds to TRBD1 (6 bases). The V end was cut by 6 bases, the J end by 3 bases, with 15 bases between. Per germline, CDR1 SNHLY and CDR2 FYNNEI. The CDR3 covers 15 residues. CDR3 residues: CASRGEQGSNQPQHF. As DNA, the CDR3 is TGTGCCAGCAGAGGCGAACAGGGATCCAATCAGCCCCAGCATTTT.